This T cell receptor (beta chain) emerged from a study of T cells after yellow fever vaccination. Study findings and constraints: Only a minor proportion of clonotypes was detected across both CD4 and CD8 compartments. A weaker but faster secondary response was observed, peaking on day 5 versus 15.

Between the trimmed V and J ends, which lost 3 bases and 4 bases, there was a span of 14 bases. The CDR3 totals 14 residues. CDR1 and CDR2 (germline): DFQATT, SNEGSKA (reference sequence). Note on this clonotype: The antigen is not known.

As TCR cDNA was made by 5'RACE template switching, a universal primer site and UMIs were added. TCRdb passed the 5' RACE reads through MiXCR, listing each CDR3 protein once. The sample gives roughly 400,000 distinct CDR3 sequences, about 19% of which show up once; about a sixth is in the top ten. This receptor was taken from a man between 18 and 35 years old who received the YFV17D yellow fever vaccine. Sequences were derived from PBMCs, sampled before the yellow fever booster vaccination. V usage is TRBV20-1 and J usage is TRBJ2-3; no firm D call. CDR3 nucleotides: TGCAGTGCTAGTCTGGGGTTTGGGGCAGATACGCAGTATTTT. Protein product: CSASLGFGADTQYF.